A single T cell receptor beta chain is shown here with its context. The antigen remains unidentified. CDR3 length: 19 residues. Trimming cost V 1 base and J 0 bases; bases outside gene matches: 10. CDR1 and CDR2 (germline): SGHTA, FQGTGA. These data originate in a study of Ad26.COV2.S vaccination and SARS-CoV-2 variants. The wider study: Ad26.COV2.S was injected intramuscularly once or twice, 56 days apart.

Findings and caveats of the study: Individuals receiving vaccine had higher spike-specific TCR breadth than placebo recipients did.

Documented treatment: some 19 received Ad26.COV2.S at low or high dose, single or two shots; about 5 received placebo; per-sample allocation not given. The investigators took samples on day 63 after the first vaccine or placebo injection. TCRdb's copy holds only in-frame clones and misses some; the assay was immunoSEQ multiplex PCR. In the table there are about 320,000 clones, 85% of which are singletons. Sequenced material: peripheral blood, taken in a trial of Ad26.COV2.S vaccine versus placebo. The J gene is TRBJ2-2, the V gene TRBV7-3; 8 positions agree with TRBD1. This clonotype originated in a person aged 18-60 years who received the Ad26.COV2.S COVID-19 vaccine or a placebo. CDR3 coding DNA: TGTGCCAGCAGCTTAAAATTCGCAGGGGGCGCGCCGAACACCGGGGAGCTGTTTTTT. Translation gives CASSLKFAGGAPNTGELFF.